This T cell receptor beta chain was found in a study of T cell responses to AZD1222 COVID-19 vaccine. Study-wide points: Clonal diversity was possibly underestimated, and the donors were mostly white British, with more females. Repertoires were obtained only post-peak T cell response. The CD4 TCRs associated with vaccination extended across spike and predominated at 160-218 and 743-854. The number of AZD1222 recipients seropositive at baseline was only five or six.

Assay: immunoSEQ multiplex PCR; the TCRdb copy retains only in-frame clones and omits some. The profile shows approximately 110,000 clones, about nine tenths of them singletons. A note on this clone: Its antigen is as yet unknown.

This receptor was obtained from an adult in good health. This sample comprised peripheral blood, obtained on day 0 of AZD1222 vaccination.

CDR3 in DNA: TGTGCCAGCAGCTTAGCGGGACAGGGGGCATATGGTGGCTACACCTTC. Amino acids: CASSLAGQGAYGGYTF. The J gene is TRBJ1-2, the V gene TRBV11-2; 12 positions match TRBD1. J gave up 7 bases and V 1 base, and 7 bases lay outside the gene matches. The CDR3 contains 16 residues. In germline, CDR1 is SGHAT, CDR2 FQNNGV. Combining the CDR3 with reference TRBV11-2 and TRBJ1-2 gives the whole variable domain EAGVAQSPRYKIIEKRQSVAFWCNPISGHATLYWYQQILGQGPKLLIQFQNNGVVDDSQLPKDRFSAERLKGVDSTLKIQPAKLEDSAVYLCASSLAGQGAYGGYTFGSGTRLTVV.